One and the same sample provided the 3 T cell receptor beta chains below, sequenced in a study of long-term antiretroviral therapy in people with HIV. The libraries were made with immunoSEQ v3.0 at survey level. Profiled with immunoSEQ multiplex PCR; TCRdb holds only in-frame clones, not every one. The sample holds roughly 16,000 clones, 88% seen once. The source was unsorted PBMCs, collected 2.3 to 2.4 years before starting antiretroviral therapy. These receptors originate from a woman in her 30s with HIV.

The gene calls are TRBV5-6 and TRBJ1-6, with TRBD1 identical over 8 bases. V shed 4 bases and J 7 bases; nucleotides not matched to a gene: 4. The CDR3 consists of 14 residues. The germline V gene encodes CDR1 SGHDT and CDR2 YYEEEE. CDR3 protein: CASSGWDRNSPLHF. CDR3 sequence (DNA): TGTGCCAGCAGCGGGTGGGACAGGAATTCACCCCTCCACTTT.

CDR3 bases: TGTGCCAGTAGTATAGAGCGGGGTGCCACTGAAGCTTTCTTT. Translating gives CASSIERGATEAFF. The V and J genes are TRBV19 and TRBJ1-1; D call uncertain. The CDR3 sequence is 14 residues long. From germline, CDR1 is LNHDA and CDR2 SQIVND (reference sequence). Trimming removed 0 bases from V and 4 bases from J, with 9 bases in between. The full variable domain, completed using reference TRBV19 and TRBJ1-1, is DGGITQSPKYLFRKEGQNVTLSCEQNLNHDAMYWYRQDPGQGLRLIYYSQIVNDFQKGDIAEGYSVSREKKESFPLTVTSAQKNPTAFYLCASSIERGATEAFFGQGTRLTVV.

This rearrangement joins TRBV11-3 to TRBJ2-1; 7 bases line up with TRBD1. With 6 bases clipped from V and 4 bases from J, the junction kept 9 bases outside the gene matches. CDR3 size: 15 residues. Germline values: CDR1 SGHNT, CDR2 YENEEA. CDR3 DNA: TGTGCCAGCAGTCGGGGAAGGGGGCGGTACAATGAGCAGTTCTTC. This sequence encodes CASSRGRGRYNEQFF.